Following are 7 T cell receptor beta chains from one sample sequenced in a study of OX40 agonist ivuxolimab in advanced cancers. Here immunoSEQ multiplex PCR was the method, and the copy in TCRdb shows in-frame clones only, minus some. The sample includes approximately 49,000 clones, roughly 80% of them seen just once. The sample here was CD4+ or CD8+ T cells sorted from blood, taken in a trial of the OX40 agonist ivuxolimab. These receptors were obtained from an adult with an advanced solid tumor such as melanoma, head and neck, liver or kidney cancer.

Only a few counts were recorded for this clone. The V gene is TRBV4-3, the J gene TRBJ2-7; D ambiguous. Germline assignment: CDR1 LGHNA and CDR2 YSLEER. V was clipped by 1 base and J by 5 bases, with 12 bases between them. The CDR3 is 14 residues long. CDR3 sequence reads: CASSQGPPPNEQYF. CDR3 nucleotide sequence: TGCGCCAGCAGCCAAGGCCCCCCTCCCAACGAGCAGTACTTC.

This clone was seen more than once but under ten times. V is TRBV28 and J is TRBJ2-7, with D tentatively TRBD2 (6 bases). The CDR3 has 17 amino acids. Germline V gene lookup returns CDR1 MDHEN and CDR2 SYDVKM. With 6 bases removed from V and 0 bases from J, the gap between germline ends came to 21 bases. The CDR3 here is CASSPLGYRRGSYEQYF. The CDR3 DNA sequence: TGTGCCAGCAGCCCCTTAGGGTATCGGCGGGGCTCCTACGAGCAGTACTTC.

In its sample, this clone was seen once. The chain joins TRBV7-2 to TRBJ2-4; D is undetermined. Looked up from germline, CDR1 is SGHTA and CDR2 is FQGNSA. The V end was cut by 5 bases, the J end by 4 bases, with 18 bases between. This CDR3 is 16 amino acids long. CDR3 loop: CASSRYDNREKNIQYF. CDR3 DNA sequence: TGTGCCAGCAGCCGCTATGATAATCGAGAGAAAAACATTCAGTACTTC.

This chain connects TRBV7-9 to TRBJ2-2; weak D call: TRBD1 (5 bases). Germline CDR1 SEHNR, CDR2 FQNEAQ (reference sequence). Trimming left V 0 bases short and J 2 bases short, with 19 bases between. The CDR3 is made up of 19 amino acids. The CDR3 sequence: CASSLAPAGRTINTGELFF. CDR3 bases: TGTGCCAGCAGCTTAGCGCCCGCTGGACGGACAATTAACACCGGGGAGCTGTTTTTT.

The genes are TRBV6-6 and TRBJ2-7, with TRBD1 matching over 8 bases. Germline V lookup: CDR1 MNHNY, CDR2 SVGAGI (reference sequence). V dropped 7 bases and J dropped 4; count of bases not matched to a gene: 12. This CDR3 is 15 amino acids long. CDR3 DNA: TGTGCCAGCACCTTACAGGGGGGAAGCGGATACGAGCAGTACTTC. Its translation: CASTLQGGSGYEQYF.

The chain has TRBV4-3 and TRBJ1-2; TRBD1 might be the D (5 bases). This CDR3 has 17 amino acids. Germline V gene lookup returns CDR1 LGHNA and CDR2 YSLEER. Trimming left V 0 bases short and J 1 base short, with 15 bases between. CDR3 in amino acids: CASSQDPGRSFNYGYTF. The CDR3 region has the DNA TGCGCCAGCAGCCAAGATCCGGGACGGTCCTTTAACTATGGCTACACCTTC.

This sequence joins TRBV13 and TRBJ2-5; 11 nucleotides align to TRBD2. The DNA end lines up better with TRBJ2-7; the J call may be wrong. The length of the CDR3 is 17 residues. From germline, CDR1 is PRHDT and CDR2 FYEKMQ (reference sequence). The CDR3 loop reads CASSLSPGLADSYEQYF. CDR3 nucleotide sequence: TGTGCCAGCAGCTTAAGCCCGGGACTAGCGGACTCCTACGAGCAGTACTTC.